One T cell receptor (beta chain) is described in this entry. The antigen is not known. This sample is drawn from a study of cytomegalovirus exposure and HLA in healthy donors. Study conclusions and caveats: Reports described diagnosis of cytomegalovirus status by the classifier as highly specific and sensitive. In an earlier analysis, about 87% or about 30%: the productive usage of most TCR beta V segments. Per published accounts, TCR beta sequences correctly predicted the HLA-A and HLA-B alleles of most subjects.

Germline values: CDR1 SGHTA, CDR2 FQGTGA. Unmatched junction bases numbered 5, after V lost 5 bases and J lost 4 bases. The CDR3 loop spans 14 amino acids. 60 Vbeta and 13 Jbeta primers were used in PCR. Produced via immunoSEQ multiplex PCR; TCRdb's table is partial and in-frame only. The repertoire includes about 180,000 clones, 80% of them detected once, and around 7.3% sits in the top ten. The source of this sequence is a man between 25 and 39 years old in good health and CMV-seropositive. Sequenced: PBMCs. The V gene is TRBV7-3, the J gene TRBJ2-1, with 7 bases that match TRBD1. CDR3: CASSLDRTYNEQFF. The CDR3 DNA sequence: TGTGCCAGCAGCCTGGACAGGACTTACAATGAGCAGTTCTTC.